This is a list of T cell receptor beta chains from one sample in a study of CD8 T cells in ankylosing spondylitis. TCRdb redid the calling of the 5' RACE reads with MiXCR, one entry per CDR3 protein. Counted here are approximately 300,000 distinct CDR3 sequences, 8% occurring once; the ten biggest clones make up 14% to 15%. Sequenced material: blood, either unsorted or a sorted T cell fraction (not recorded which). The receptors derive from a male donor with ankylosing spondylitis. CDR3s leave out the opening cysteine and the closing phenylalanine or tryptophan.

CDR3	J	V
ASSVEGPDYTEAF	TRBJ1-1	TRBV5-1
ASSGRLVDEQF	TRBJ2-1	TRBV18
AWGTGASYEQY	TRBJ2-7	TRBV30
ASSPNPVGEMDTQY	TRBJ2-3	TRBV4-2
SVAGGQLSGANVLT	TRBJ2-6	TRBV29-1
ASRGINHGGTQY	TRBJ2-5	TRBV5-1
ASSPSRGRSGNTIY	TRBJ1-3	TRBV27
ASSLVSPVQY	TRBJ2-7	TRBV28
ASSPTGEVDTEAF	TRBJ1-1	TRBV7-9
ASSRQEGLAKNIQY	TRBJ2-4	TRBV27
ASSLPLPNTEAF	TRBJ1-1	TRBV18
ASSTVAGAYNEQF	TRBJ2-1	TRBV7-3
ASSLRQGSDTQY	TRBJ2-3	TRBV5-1
ASSLGTSSDEQF	TRBJ2-1	TRBV5-1
ASSFRVVGTGELF	TRBJ2-2	TRBV5-1
ASSIPGQHFIDEQF	TRBJ2-1	TRBV5-1
ASSFSTIY	TRBJ1-3	TRBV28
ASSYTTGGRPQH	TRBJ1-5	TRBV6-5
SVVHGSQETQY	TRBJ2-5	TRBV29-1
ASSQWGVDREQF	TRBJ2-1	TRBV6-1
ASSQDFAGELF	TRBJ2-2	TRBV4-2
ASSPIAGGPDEQF	TRBJ2-1	TRBV9
ASSYDITQY	TRBJ2-3	TRBV7-9
SARRQPNTEAF	TRBJ1-1	TRBV20-1
ASSALRDGQETQY	TRBJ2-5	TRBV9
ASSPGGRPNQPQH	TRBJ1-5	TRBV27
ASSLAGREETQY	TRBJ2-5	TRBV7-2
ASSWQSGPAYNEQF	TRBJ2-1	TRBV27
ASSLLPSGTGLETQY	TRBJ2-5	TRBV5-1
AWGQADLGYT	TRBJ1-2	TRBV30
ASSTNQGLAYNEQF	TRBJ2-1	TRBV28
ASSLGQGDEQY	TRBJ2-7	TRBV5-1
ASSFSRGQNTDTQY	TRBJ2-3	TRBV7-9
ASSYVGRGESNTGELF	TRBJ2-2	TRBV6-2/TRBV6-3
ASSRNSAGGSYNEQF	TRBJ2-1	TRBV4-1
ASSLEGRDTDTQY	TRBJ2-3	TRBV11-2
ASSREGRWEKYEQY	TRBJ2-7	TRBV4-2
ASWKAGVSGELF	TRBJ2-2	TRBV6-1
SAKGWRETGEQY	TRBJ2-7	TRBV20-1
SVGLAGGSSTDTQY	TRBJ2-3	TRBV20-1